There are a few counts of the clone carrying this TCR beta chain. The data were taken from a study of T-cell reconstitution after alpha-beta-depleted transplantation in children. Unique molecular identifiers featured in how the TCRbeta library was prepared. MiXCR was run by TCRdb on the PCR reads, yielding one entry per CDR3 protein. The sample has hundreds of thousands of distinct CDR3 sequences, approximately 15% seen once. This TCR was recovered from a human donor who donated a stem cell graft to a child with acute myeloid leukemia. The sample consisted of PBMCs from the stem cell graft donor, taken from the stem cell graft.

The DNA for the CDR3 is TGTGCCAGCAGCTTCGCCACCCGCGGAGAGACCCAGTACTTC. Its translation is CASSFATRGETQYF. The V call is TRBV7-9, the J call TRBJ2-5; unclear D gene. The V end was cut by 3 bases, the J end by 4 bases, with 12 bases between. Germline loops: CDR1 SEHNR, CDR2 FQNEAQ (reference sequence). The CDR3 has 14 residues.